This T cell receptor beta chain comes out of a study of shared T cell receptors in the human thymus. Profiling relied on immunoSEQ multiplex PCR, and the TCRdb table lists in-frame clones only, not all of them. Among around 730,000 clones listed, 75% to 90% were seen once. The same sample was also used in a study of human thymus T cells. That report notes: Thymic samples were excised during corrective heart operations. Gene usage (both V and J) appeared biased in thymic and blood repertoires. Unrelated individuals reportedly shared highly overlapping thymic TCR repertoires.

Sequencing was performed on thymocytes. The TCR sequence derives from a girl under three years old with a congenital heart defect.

The CDR3 bases are TGTGCCAGCAGCGCCCAGATTCTTCCAGATACGCAGTATTTT. Its protein product is CASSAQILPDTQYF. This rearrangement joins TRBV9 to TRBJ2-3; D unresolved. Germline CDR1 SGDLS, CDR2 YYNGEE. Trimming took off 3 bases at V and 4 bases at J, with 12 bases between the two ends. This CDR3 is built from 14 residues.